Listed here are 10 T cell receptor beta chains from one sample, sequenced in a study of molecular identifiers for immune sequencing clone quantification. TCRdb analysed the PCR reads with MiXCR anew, one entry per CDR3 protein. This table holds more than 550,000 distinct CDR3 sequences, less than 30% found once. The material sequenced was naive CD8+ T cells from blood, with Jurkat cell RNA spiked in. This sample's subset: FACS-sorted CD8+CD4-CCR7+CD45RA+ naive T cells. The receptors derive from a human donor in good health. Some libraries in this study had Jurkat cell RNA spiked in.

This clonotype showed up just a few times. The V gene is TRBV20-1, the J gene TRBJ2-5; 7 positions agree with TRBD2. This CDR3 spans 15 amino acids. The germline CDR1 and CDR2 sequences are DFQATT and SNEGSKA (reference sequence). V gave up 6 bases and J gave up 1 base; unmatched junction bases: 11. The CDR3 reads CSAHGELAVQETQYF. The CDR3 nucleotides read TGCAGTGCCCACGGAGAGCTAGCGGTCCAAGAGACCCAGTACTTC.

This clonotype was seen ten or more times. The chain combines TRBV5-6 with TRBJ2-7; TRBD1 or TRBD2 may be the D gene (5 bases each). The CDR3 is 17 amino acids. V shed 4 bases and J shed 3 bases, with 23 bases lying between them. Germline-derived CDR1 and CDR2 are SGHDT and YYEEEE. CDR3 nucleotides: TGTGCCAGCAGCCATAGGTTTTTAGGGGAGAAGGTCTACGAGCAGTACTTC. This translates into CASSHRFLGEKVYEQYF.

For this clonotype: An end of the junction differs from the germline gene, which may be a read error. V is TRBV11-2 and J is TRBJ2-1, with D hard to call. This CDR3 contains 16 residues. The germline V gene encodes CDR1 SGHAT and CDR2 FQNNGV. The CDR3 region is CACSLGPASSYNEQFF. CDR3 DNA: TGTGCCTGCAGCTTAGGGCCCGCTAGCTCCTACAATGAGCAGTTCTTC.

The V and J genes are TRBV11-1 and TRBJ2-4; 10 positions agree with TRBD1. The length of the CDR3 is 16 residues. V shed 5 bases and J 0 bases; nucleotides not matched to a gene: 4. CDR1 and CDR2 (germline): SGHAT, FQDESV (reference sequence). The CDR3 is CASSPWDRGAKNIQYF. For the CDR3, the DNA is TGTGCCAGCAGCCCGTGGGACAGGGGAGCCAAAAACATTCAGTACTTC.

This clonotype has a handful of counts. The genes are TRBV12-3 or TRBV12-4 and TRBJ2-7; 10 nucleotides align to TRBD2. The CDR3 has 15 residues. Trimming at V came to 6 bases and at J to 7 bases, leaving 12 bases not matched to a gene. Here the CDR3 reads CASSPWSGGVREQYF. In DNA form, the CDR3 reads TGTGCCAGCAGCCCCTGGAGCGGGGGGGTCAGGGAGCAGTACTTC.

A word on this clonotype: This clone may be a read error of a much larger clone one base away. Here the CDR3 omits its conserved ending phenylalanine or tryptophan, so a read error is the likely source. Written as DNA, the CDR3 is TGTGCCAGCAGTGAACTGACAGGGAAGTACAATGAGCAGTTCTCC. It encodes CASSELTGKYNEQFS. The gene calls are TRBV6-5 and TRBJ2-1, with 7 bases fitting TRBD1. The CDR3 sequence is 15 residues long. J lost 4 bases, V lost 5 bases, and 8 bases had no gene match. Germline CDR1 reads MNHEY; CDR2 reads SVGAGI.

With respect to this clonotype: Just one base apart from a much larger clone, this may be a read error. The chain uses TRBV5-3 and TRBJ1-6; D might be TRBD1 (6 bases). TRBV5-3 is annotated as an ORF whose role is uncertain. The CDR3 totals 14 residues. The ends were cut back, 10 bases at V and 9 bases at J, with 20 bases in the middle. CDR3 coding DNA: TGTGCCGGCAGCTTGGAAGGGGGAGGTTCACCCCTCCACTTT. It yields the protein CAGSLEGGGSPLHF.

Points on this clonotype: A much larger clone differs by one base, so this may be a read error. V usage is TRBV29-1 and J usage is TRBJ2-7; 7 bases are a match to TRBD1. This CDR3 spans 13 amino acids. V shed 7 bases, J shed 1 base, and the junction held 7 bases outside the gene matches. Germline V gene sequence: CDR1 SQVTM, CDR2 ANQGSEA. CDR3 sequence reads: CSAGAGGSYEQYF. The DNA for the CDR3 is TGCAGCGCCGGGGCAGGGGGTTCCTACGAGCAGTACTTC.

V gene TRBV18 combines with J gene TRBJ1-4; D gene ambiguous. Trimming took 3 bases from V and 9 from J, leaving 20 bases between them. CDR3 size: 16 residues. The germline V gene encodes CDR1 KGHSH and CDR2 LQKENI. The CDR3: CASSPRSWELGKKLFF. The CDR3 coding sequence is TGTGCCAGCTCACCTCGTAGCTGGGAATTGGGCAAAAAACTGTTTTTT.

This clonotype was counted a single time. A much bigger clone sits one base away, suggesting this may be a read error. The rearrangement uses TRBV6-2 or TRBV6-3 and TRBJ2-3, with 9 bases aligning to TRBD2. Germline V CDR1 and CDR2: MNHEY, SVGEGT. The CDR3 consists of 17 residues. The CDR3 spells CASSYSVAGGPPDTQCF. The CDR3, as DNA: TGTGCCAGCAGTTACTCTGTTGCGGGAGGGCCCCCAGATACGCAGTGTTTT.